The 19 T cell receptor beta chains below come from one sample, sequenced in a study of blood T cell repertoires in COVID-19 (dated by TCRdb to 2020 to 2022). The library was prepared using the immunoSEQ multiplex PCR assay. TCRdb obtained this table from immuneACCESS and retained in-frame rearrangements with V and J assigned. These tables miss some clones; where compared with another copy, unresolved V genes account for less than half of the shortfall, and the remainder is unexplained. The table for this sample lists roughly 330,000 clones; approximately 90% of them were counted only once. Approximately 5% of the sample comes from the top ten. Material: PBMCs or T cells enriched from blood (not recorded which). These receptors all come from a woman aged 25 to 39 who had recovered from COVID-19.

The genes are TRBV27 and TRBJ2-7, with 7 bases that match TRBD1. With V trimmed by 7 bases and J by 3 bases, 6 bases remained unmatched. Germline assignment: CDR1 MNHEY and CDR2 SMNVEV (reference sequence). This CDR3 contains 13 residues. In DNA, the CDR3 is TGTGCCAGCAAGGGGACAGCCCACTACGAGCAGTACTTC. Translating gives CASKGTAHYEQYF.

The chain links TRBV5-1 to TRBJ2-7; D may be TRBD1 (6 bases). The CDR3 length is 15 residues. V was shortened by 3 bases and J by 3 bases, with 16 bases between the two germline ends. Germline assignment: CDR1 SGHRS and CDR2 YFSETQ. For the CDR3, the DNA is TGCGCCAGCAGCTACGGACAGCTAGAAAGCTACGAGCAGTACTTC. Translating gives CASSYGQLESYEQYF.

The chain recombines TRBV27 with TRBJ1-2, with D possibly TRBD1 on 6 matching bases. Trimming left V 5 bases short and J 6 bases short, with 13 bases between. Germline V gene lookup returns CDR1 MNHEY and CDR2 SMNVEV (reference sequence). This CDR3 spans 13 amino acids. CDR3 in amino acids: CASSPGTLNGYTF. The CDR3 nucleotides read TGTGCCAGCAGTCCTGGGACATTGAATGGCTACACCTTC.

This clone has a single count. The chain is built from TRBV5-6 and TRBJ1-2, with 9 positions matching TRBD1. The germline CDR1 and CDR2 sequences are SGHDT and YYEEEE. There are 12 residues in the CDR3. The V and J ends lost 5 bases and 8 bases, in that order; junction bases with no gene match: 4. CDR3 sequence reads: CASRQGAGGYTF. As DNA, the CDR3 is TGTGCCAGCAGACAGGGGGCGGGCGGCTACACCTTC.

This chain connects TRBV19 to TRBJ1-1; weak D call: TRBD1 (5 bases). CDR1 and CDR2 (germline): LNHDA, SQIVND (reference sequence). V lost 7 bases, J lost 6 bases, and 15 bases lay in between. This CDR3 region has 13 residues. The CDR3 spells CASTAGRRAEAFF. DNA for the CDR3: TGTGCCAGTACCGCGGGACGGAGGGCTGAAGCTTTCTTT.

V usage is TRBV29-1 and J usage is TRBJ2-1, with TRBD2 matching 14 bases. CDR3 size: 14 residues. Per germline, CDR1 SQVTM and CDR2 ANQGSEA. Trimming removed 4 bases from V and 10 bases from J; junction bases left unmatched: 6. The CDR3 DNA follows: TGCAGCGTTGCACCGGGACTAGCGGGGGAGGAGCAGTTCTTC. It yields the protein CSVAPGLAGEEQFF.

V usage is TRBV9 and J usage is TRBJ1-6; weak D call: TRBD1 (5 bases). Germline CDR1 is SGDLS and CDR2 is YYNGEE. The CDR3 contains 18 residues. Trimming pared 3 bases from V and 0 bases from J, leaving 16 bases between. The CDR3 DNA follows: TGTGCCAGCAGCGAGGGGCTTGGGCAGAGCTCCTATAATTCACCCCTCCACTTT. Its protein is CASSEGLGQSSYNSPLHF.

The chain has TRBV3-1 (or the pseudogene TRBV3-2) and TRBJ1-3; 7 nucleotides match TRBD1. The CDR3 is 18 residues long. Looked up from germline, CDR1 is LGHDT and CDR2 is YNNKEL (reference sequence). The trim removed 2 bases at V and 1 base at J, leaving 11 bases unmatched. CDR3 DNA: TGTGCCAGCAGCCAACCGGGACAGCTGATTGATTCTGGAAACACCATATATTTT. Amino acid sequence: CASSQPGQLIDSGNTIYF.

This chain joins TRBV3-1 (or the pseudogene TRBV3-2) and TRBJ2-7; tentative D call: TRBD1 (6 bases). CDR3 length: 19 amino acids. Between the trimmed V and J ends, which lost 0 bases and 4 bases, there was a span of 25 bases. The germline V gene encodes CDR1 LGHDT and CDR2 YNNKEL (reference sequence). The CDR3 sequence: CASSQDGLWDTPKYYEQYF. Here the CDR3 DNA reads TGTGCCAGCAGCCAAGATGGCTTATGGGACACCCCGAAGTATTACGAGCAGTACTTC.

The V and J genes are TRBV10-1 and TRBJ2-3, with TRBD2 matching over 8 bases. The CDR3 covers 15 residues. Per germline, CDR1 WNHNN and CDR2 SYGVQD (reference sequence). Unmatched junction bases numbered 5, after V lost 6 bases and J lost 0 bases. In nucleotides, the CDR3 is TGCGCCAGCAGCGACACTAGCGGTAGCACAGATACGCAGTATTTT. Protein: CASSDTSGSTDTQYF.

The V and J genes are TRBV19 and TRBJ1-1, with no clear D. CDR1 is LNHDA, CDR2 SQIVND, per germline (reference sequence). CDR3 length equals 15 residues. V dropped 0 bases and J dropped 3 bases, with 11 bases sitting between them. Here the CDR3 reads CASSIDLVRDTEAFF. DNA of the CDR3: TGTGCCAGTAGTATAGATCTTGTGCGGGACACTGAAGCTTTCTTT.

The chain joins TRBV10-3 to TRBJ1-6, with 7 bases fitting TRBD1. CDR1 is ENHRY and CDR2 is SYGVKD in the germline V gene. This CDR3 contains 15 residues. Trimming removed 2 bases from V and 7 bases from J; junction bases left unmatched: 5. The CDR3 DNA is TGTGCCATCAGTGAGACTACGGGACAGAATTCACCCCTCCACTTT. It encodes CAISETTGQNSPLHF.

The chain combines TRBV5-1 with TRBJ2-3, with 13 bases that match TRBD2. CDR1 is SGHRS and CDR2 is YFSETQ in the germline V gene. The CDR3 consists of 16 residues. V lost 4 bases, J lost 2 bases, and 4 bases stayed unmatched. As DNA, the CDR3 is TGCGCCAGCAGCCCGGGACTAGCGGGGCCCACAGATACGCAGTATTTT. This encodes CASSPGLAGPTDTQYF.

J is TRBJ2-1 and V is TRBV3-1 (or the pseudogene TRBV3-2); 11 bases are shared with TRBD2. The germline V gene encodes CDR1 LGHDT and CDR2 YNNKEL (reference sequence). J lost 7 bases, V lost 3 bases, and 17 bases had no gene match. The CDR3 sequence is 19 residues long. The CDR3 nucleotides read TGTGCCAGCAGCCAGGACCCGACTAGCGGGGTCTTGTTGGGTAATGAGCAGTTCTTC. Its translation is CASSQDPTSGVLLGNEQFF.

J is TRBJ1-3 and V is TRBV9; D remains unclear. Trimming stripped 3 bases from V and 0 bases from J, with 10 bases between. This CDR3 comprises 15 residues. The V gene's germline CDR1 is SGDLS and CDR2 YYNGEE. CDR3 coding DNA: TGTGCCAGCAGCGCAGAGGGCCGCTCTGGAAACACCATATATTTT. Its protein is CASSAEGRSGNTIYF.

The V and J genes are TRBV9 and TRBJ2-6; D not certain. Germline CDR1 is SGDLS and CDR2 is YYNGEE. V was shortened by 0 bases and J by 4 bases, with 14 bases between the two germline ends. The CDR3 consists of 17 residues. The chain's CDR3 is CASSVGARSRGANVLTF. For the CDR3, the DNA is TGTGCCAGCAGCGTAGGGGCTCGGTCGCGAGGGGCCAACGTCCTGACTTTC.

The chain combines TRBV18 with TRBJ1-1, with D maybe TRBD1 (5 bases). Germline V gene lookup returns CDR1 KGHSH and CDR2 LQKENI. The CDR3 runs 14 residues. The germline V and J ends were trimmed by 4 bases and 7 bases, with 16 bases remaining between them. The DNA of the CDR3 is TGTGCCAGCTCACGACAGAATACATGGGGTGAAGCTTTCTTT. It encodes CASSRQNTWGEAFF.

The rearrangement joins TRBV23-1 to TRBJ2-7; 11 bases fit TRBD1. TRBV23-1 falls under the ORF class, with uncertain function. The CDR3 runs 15 residues. Trimming cost V 5 bases and J 3 bases; bases outside gene matches: 6. In DNA, the CDR3 is TGCGCCAGCAGTTACCGGGACAGGGGGTTCTACGAGCAGTACTTC. Translated: CASSYRDRGFYEQYF.

This chain links TRBV29-1 with TRBJ1-1; the D is unclear. The CDR3 covers 11 residues. Germline CDR1 is SQVTM and CDR2 is ANQGSEA. Trimming stripped 7 bases from V and 1 base from J, with 7 bases between. CDR3 sequence: CSAHRNTEAFF. The CDR3 region has the DNA TGCAGCGCCCACAGGAACACTGAAGCTTTCTTT.